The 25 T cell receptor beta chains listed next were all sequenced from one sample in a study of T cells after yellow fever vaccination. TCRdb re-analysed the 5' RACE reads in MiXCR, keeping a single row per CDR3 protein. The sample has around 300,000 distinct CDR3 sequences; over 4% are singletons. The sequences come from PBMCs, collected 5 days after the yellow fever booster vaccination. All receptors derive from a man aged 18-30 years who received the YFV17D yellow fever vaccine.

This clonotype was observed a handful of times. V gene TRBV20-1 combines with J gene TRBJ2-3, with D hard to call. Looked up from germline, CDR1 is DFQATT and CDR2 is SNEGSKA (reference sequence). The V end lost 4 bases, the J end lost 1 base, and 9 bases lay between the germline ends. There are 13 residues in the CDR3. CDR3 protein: CSAKFHRTDTQYF. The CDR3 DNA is TGCAGTGCTAAATTCCACCGCACAGATACGCAGTATTTT.

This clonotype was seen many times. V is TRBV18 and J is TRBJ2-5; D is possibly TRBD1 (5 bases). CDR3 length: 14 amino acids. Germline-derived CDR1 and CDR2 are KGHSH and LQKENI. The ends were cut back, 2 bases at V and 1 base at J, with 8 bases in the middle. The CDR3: CASSPGQIQETQYF. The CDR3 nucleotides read TGTGCCAGCTCACCAGGACAAATCCAAGAGACCCAGTACTTC.

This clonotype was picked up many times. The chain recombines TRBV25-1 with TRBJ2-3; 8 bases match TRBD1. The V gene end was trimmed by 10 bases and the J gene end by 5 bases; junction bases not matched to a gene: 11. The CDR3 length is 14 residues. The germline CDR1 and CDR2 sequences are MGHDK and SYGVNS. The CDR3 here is CATGDRGVGDTQYF. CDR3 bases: TGTGCCACCGGTGACAGGGGCGTAGGAGATACGCAGTATTTT.

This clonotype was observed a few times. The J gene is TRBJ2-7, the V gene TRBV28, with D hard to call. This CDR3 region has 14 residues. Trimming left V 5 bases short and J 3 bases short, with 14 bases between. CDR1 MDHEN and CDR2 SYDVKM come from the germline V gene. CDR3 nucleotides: TGTGCCAGCAGTCCCCTCGGCGCGAACTACGAGCAGTACGTC. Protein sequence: CASSPLGANYEQYV.

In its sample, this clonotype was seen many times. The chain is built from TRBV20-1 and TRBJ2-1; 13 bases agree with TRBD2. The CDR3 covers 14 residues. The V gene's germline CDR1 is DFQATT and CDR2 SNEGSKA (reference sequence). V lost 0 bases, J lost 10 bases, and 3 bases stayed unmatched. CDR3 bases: TGCAGTGCTAGAGAACTAGCGGGGGGGCCGGAGCAGTTCTTC. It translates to CSARELAGGPEQFF.

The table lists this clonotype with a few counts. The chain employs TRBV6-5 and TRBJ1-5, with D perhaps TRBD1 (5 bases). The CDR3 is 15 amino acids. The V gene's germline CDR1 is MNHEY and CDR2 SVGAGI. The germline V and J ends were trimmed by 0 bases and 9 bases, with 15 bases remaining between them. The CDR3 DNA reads TGTGCCAGCAGTTACTCGAATCAGGGCCGGGGGCCCCAGCATTTT. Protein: CASSYSNQGRGPQHF.

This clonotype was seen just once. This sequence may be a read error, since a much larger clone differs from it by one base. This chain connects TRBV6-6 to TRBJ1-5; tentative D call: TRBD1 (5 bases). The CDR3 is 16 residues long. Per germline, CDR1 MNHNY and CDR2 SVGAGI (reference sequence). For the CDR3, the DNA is TGTGCCTGCAGTTTTCCACCCATTCGGGGGAGTCAGCCCCAGCATTTT. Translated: CACSFPPIRGSQPQHF.

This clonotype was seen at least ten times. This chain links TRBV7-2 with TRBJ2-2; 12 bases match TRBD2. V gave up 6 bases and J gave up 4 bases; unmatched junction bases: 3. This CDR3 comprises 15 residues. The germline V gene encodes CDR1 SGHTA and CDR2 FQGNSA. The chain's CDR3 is CASRSSGGATGELFF. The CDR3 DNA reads TGTGCCAGCAGATCTAGCGGGGGGGCCACCGGGGAGCTGTTTTTT.

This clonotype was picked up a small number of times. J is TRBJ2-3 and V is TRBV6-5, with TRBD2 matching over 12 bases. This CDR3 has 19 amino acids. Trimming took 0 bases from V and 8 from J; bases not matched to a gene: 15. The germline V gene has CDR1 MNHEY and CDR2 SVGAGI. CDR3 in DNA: TGTGCCAGCAGTTACTCCCCTACCGCTAGCGGGGGGGCCGGCGGTACGCAGTATTTT. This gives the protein CASSYSPTASGGAGGTQYF.

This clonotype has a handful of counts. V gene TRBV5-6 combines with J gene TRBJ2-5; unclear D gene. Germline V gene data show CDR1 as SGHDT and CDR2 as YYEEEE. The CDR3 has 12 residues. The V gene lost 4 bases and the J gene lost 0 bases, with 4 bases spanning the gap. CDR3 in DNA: TGTGCCAGCAGCAAGGACCAAGAGACCCAGTACTTC. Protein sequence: CASSKDQETQYF.

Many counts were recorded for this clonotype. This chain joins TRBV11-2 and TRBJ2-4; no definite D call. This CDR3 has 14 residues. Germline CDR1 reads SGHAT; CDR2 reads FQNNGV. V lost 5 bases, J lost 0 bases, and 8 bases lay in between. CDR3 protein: CASSPRLAKNIQYF. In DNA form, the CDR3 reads TGTGCCAGCAGCCCGCGGCTAGCCAAAAACATTCAGTACTTC.

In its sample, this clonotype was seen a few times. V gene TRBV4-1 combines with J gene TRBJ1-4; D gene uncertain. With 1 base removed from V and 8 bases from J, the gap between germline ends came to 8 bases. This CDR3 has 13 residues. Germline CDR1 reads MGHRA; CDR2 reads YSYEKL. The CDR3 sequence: CASSQALSEKLFF. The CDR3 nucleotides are TGCGCCAGCAGCCAAGCCCTAAGCGAAAAACTGTTTTTT.

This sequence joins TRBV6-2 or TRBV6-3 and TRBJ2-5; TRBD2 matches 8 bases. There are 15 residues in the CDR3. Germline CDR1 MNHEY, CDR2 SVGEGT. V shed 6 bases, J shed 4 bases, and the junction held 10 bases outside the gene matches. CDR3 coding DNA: TGTGCCAGCAGCCTACGGGGGACTAGGGGAGAGACCCAGTACTTC. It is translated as CASSLRGTRGETQYF.

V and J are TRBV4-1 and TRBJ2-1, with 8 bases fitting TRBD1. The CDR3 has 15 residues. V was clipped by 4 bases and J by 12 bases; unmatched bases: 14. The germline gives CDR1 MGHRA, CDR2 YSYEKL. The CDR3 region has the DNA TGCGCCAGCAGCCTCGACAGGGGCCACAACGTAGGGCAGTTCTTC. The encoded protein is CASSLDRGHNVGQFF.

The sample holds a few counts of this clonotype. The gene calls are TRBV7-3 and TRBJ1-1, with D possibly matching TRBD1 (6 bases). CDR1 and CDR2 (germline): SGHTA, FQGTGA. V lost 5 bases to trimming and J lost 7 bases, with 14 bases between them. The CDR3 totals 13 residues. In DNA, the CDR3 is TGTGCCAGCAGCCAAAATCAGGGGCTTGAAGCTTTCTTT. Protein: CASSQNQGLEAFF.

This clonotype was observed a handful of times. CDR3 region: CASSQGLAGGLPYNEQFF. The DNA of the CDR3 is TGCGCCAGCAGCCAGGGACTAGCGGGGGGGCTGCCCTACAATGAGCAGTTCTTC. This chain connects TRBV4-1 to TRBJ2-1; 16 bases are a match to TRBD2. CDR3 length: 18 residues. Germline CDR1 MGHRA, CDR2 YSYEKL. V lost 3 bases, J lost 2 bases, and 4 bases stayed unmatched.

CDR3: CAISENRESNGYTF. The CDR3 coding sequence is TGTGCCATCAGTGAGAATCGGGAGTCGAATGGCTACACCTTC. The J gene is TRBJ1-2, the V gene TRBV10-3; D is undetermined. Germline assignment: CDR1 ENHRY and CDR2 SYGVKD. The germline V and J ends were trimmed by 2 bases and 6 bases, with 13 bases remaining between them. CDR3 length: 14 amino acids.

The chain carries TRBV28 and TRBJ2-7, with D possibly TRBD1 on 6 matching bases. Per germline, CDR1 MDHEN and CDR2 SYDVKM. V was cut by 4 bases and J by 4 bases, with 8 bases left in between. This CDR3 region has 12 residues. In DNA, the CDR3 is TGTGCCAGCAGTTCAACAGGGTACGAGCAGTACGTC. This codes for CASSSTGYEQYV.

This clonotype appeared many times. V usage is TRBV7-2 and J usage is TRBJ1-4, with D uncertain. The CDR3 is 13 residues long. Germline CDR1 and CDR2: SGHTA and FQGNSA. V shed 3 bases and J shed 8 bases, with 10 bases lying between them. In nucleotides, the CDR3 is TGTGCCAGCAGCTTTATCACTCGGGAAAAACTGTTTTTT. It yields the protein CASSFITREKLFF. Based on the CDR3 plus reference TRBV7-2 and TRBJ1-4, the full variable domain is GAGVSQSPSNKVTEKGKDVELRCDPISGHTALYWYRQSLGQGLEFLIYFQGNSAPDKSGLPSDRFSAERTGGSVSTLTIQRTQQEDSAVYLCASSFITREKLFFGSGTQLSVL.

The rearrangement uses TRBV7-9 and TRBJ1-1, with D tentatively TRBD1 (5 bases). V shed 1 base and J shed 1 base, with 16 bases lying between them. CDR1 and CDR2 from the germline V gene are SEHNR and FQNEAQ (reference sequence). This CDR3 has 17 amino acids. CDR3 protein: CASSLGWDSRGNTEAFF. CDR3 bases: TGTGCCAGCAGCTTAGGATGGGACTCCCGGGGGAACACTGAAGCTTTCTTT.

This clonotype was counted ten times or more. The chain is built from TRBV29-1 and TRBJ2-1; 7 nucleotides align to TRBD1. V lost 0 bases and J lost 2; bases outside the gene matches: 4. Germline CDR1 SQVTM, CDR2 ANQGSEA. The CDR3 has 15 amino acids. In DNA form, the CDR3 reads TGCAGCGTTGAAGATCGCAGGGGGACCTACAATGAGCAGTTCTTC. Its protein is CSVEDRRGTYNEQFF.

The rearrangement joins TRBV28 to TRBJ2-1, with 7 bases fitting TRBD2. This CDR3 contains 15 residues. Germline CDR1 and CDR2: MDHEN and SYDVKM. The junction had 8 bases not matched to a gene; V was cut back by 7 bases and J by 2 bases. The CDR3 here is CASTTSGEPYNEQFF. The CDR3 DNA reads TGTGCCAGCACCACCAGCGGGGAGCCCTACAATGAGCAGTTCTTC.

CDR3 residues: CASSFGWGKRTGELFF. Written as DNA, the CDR3 is TGTGCCAGCAGTTTTGGGTGGGGGAAGCGGACCGGGGAGCTGTTTTTT. This chain connects TRBV28 to TRBJ2-2; either TRBD1 or TRBD2 may supply D (5 bases each). Germline V gene sequence: CDR1 MDHEN, CDR2 SYDVKM. Deletions cut 3 bases from V and 5 bases from J, with 16 bases between. The CDR3 spans 16 residues.

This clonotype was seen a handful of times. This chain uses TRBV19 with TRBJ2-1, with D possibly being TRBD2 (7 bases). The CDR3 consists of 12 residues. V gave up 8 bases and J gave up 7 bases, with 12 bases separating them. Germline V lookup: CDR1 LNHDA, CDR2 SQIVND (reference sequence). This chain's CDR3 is CASQQGGNEQFF. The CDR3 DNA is TGTGCCAGTCAACAGGGAGGGAATGAGCAGTTCTTC.

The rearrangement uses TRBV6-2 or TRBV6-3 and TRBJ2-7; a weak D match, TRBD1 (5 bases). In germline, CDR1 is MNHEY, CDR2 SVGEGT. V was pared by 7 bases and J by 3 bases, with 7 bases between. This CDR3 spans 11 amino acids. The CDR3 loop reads CASTQGYEQYV. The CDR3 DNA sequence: TGTGCCAGCACTCAGGGCTACGAGCAGTACGTC.